Below are 14 T cell receptor beta chains sequenced from a single sample in a study of blood T cells in healthy people across ages. Together with a sample-barcoded 5' primer, a J-beta primer mix was included in a second PCR lasting about 6 to 11 cycles. Using its own MiXCR run on the 5' RACE reads, TCRdb lists one record per CDR3 protein. The table lists approximately 1,700,000 distinct CDR3 sequences, 39% of them singletons, with about 23% in the top ten. The sample was blood. These receptors all come from a human donor in good health.

The CDR3 reads CAISKLQGEKLFF. The CDR3 DNA reads TGTGCCATCAGCAAGCTACAGGGGGAAAAACTGTTTTTT. This rearrangement joins TRBV10-3 to TRBJ1-4; 7 bases fit TRBD1. Trimming cost V 6 bases and J 8 bases; bases outside gene matches: 6. The CDR3 extends over 13 amino acids. CDR1 is ENHRY and CDR2 is SYGVKD in the germline V gene.

This clonotype was found a few times. The chain employs TRBV7-3 and TRBJ2-1, with 7 bases fitting TRBD1. Trimming at V came to 5 bases and at J to 2 bases, leaving 6 bases not matched to a gene. The CDR3 consists of 15 residues. Germline V gene data show CDR1 as SGHTA and CDR2 as FQGTGA. CDR3 DNA: TGTGCCAGCAGCCCAAACAGGGGTGCCTACAATGAGCAGTTCTTC. Its translation: CASSPNRGAYNEQFF.

This rearrangement joins TRBV4-3 to TRBJ1-1; 9 bases map to TRBD1. Trimming cost V 0 bases and J 9 bases; bases outside gene matches: 5. CDR1 and CDR2 from the germline V gene are LGHNA and YSLEER. This CDR3 contains 14 residues. CDR3 in DNA: TGCGCCAGCAGCCAAGAAGGCGGACAGGGGAAAGCTTTCTTT. Translation gives CASSQEGGQGKAFF.

The chain is built from TRBV20-1 and TRBJ2-1, with 9 positions matching TRBD1. Germline CDR1 reads DFQATT; CDR2 reads SNEGSKA (reference sequence). This CDR3 spans 15 amino acids. CDR3 DNA sequence: TGCAGCACAAAGTCGGACAGGGGACTTCACAATGAGCAGTTCTTC. Its translation: CSTKSDRGLHNEQFF.

This clonotype appeared a few times. V gene TRBV6-1 combines with J gene TRBJ2-7, with unresolved D. The last part of the DNA fits TRBJ2-5 better; the J call may be wrong. The CDR3 is made up of 15 amino acids. Germline values: CDR1 MNHNS, CDR2 SASEGT. As DNA, the CDR3 is TGTGCCAGCAGTGAAAATATTGTCTCCATTGAGACCCAGTACTTC. Amino acid sequence: CASSENIVSIETQYF.

A remark on this clonotype: At one end the junction does not follow the germline gene, possibly because of a read error. V is TRBV20-1 and J is TRBJ1-5, with D unresolved. The V gene's germline CDR1 is DFQATT and CDR2 SNEGSKA (reference sequence). The CDR3 consists of 13 residues. CDR3 region: CGARREGDQPQHF. The DNA for the CDR3 is TGCGGTGCTAGGAGGGAGGGCGATCAGCCCCAGCATTTT.

This chain links TRBV12-3 or TRBV12-4 with TRBJ1-2, with 12 bases that match TRBD1. The ends lost 8 bases at V and 7 bases at J; junction bases unmatched: 8. The CDR3 is 14 amino acids. The CDR3 DNA reads as TGTGCCAGCGGCAGGGACAGGGGGCAGGGTGGCTACACCTTC. Amino acids: CASGRDRGQGGYTF.

CDR3 bases: TGTGCCAGCAACGCCGAGCGCTACTATTACAATGAGCAGTACTTC. Its translation: CASNAERYYYNEQYF. J is TRBJ2-5 and V is TRBV9; no clear D gene. V lost 6 bases, J lost 11 bases, and 26 bases lay in between. The CDR3 has 15 residues. The germline V gene has CDR1 SGDLS and CDR2 YYNGEE. Supplemented by reference TRBV9 and TRBJ2-5, the full variable domain reads DSGVTQTPKHLITATGQRVTLRCSPRSGDLSVYWYQQSLDQGLQFLIQYYNGEERAKGNILERFSAQQFPDLHSELNLSSLELGDSALYFCASNAERYYYNEQYFGPGTRLLVL.

The CDR3 sequence: CASSEYGGKDTEAFF. The CDR3, as DNA: TGTGCCAGCAGTGAATATGGCGGGAAGGACACTGAAGCTTTCTTT. This chain links TRBV6-1 with TRBJ1-1; D uncertain. V was pared by 2 bases and J by 3 bases, with 13 bases between. Germline values: CDR1 MNHNS, CDR2 SASEGT. The CDR3 consists of 15 residues.

The rearrangement joins TRBV29-1 to TRBJ2-1, with TRBD1 as a possible D gene (5 bases). CDR1 SQVTM and CDR2 ANQGSEA come from the germline V gene. The CDR3 runs to 14 residues. V was cut by 4 bases and J by 4 bases, with 14 bases left in between. The CDR3 protein is CSVVIQGRYNEQFF. For the CDR3, the DNA is TGCAGCGTTGTTATCCAGGGTCGGTACAATGAGCAGTTCTTC.

Concerning this clonotype: The junction differs from germline at one of its ends, possibly a read error. This chain joins TRBV27 and TRBJ1-5; D possibly corresponds to TRBD1 (6 bases). In germline, CDR1 is MNHEY, CDR2 SMNVEV (reference sequence). The CDR3 is made up of 17 amino acids. The chain's CDR3 is CTSSRYALGGGGQPQHF. The CDR3 region has the DNA TGTACCAGCAGTCGGTATGCATTGGGCGGCGGGGGCCAGCCCCAGCATTTT.

Concerning this clonotype itself: Mismatch with germline at one junction end may stem from a read error. This chain connects TRBV9 to TRBJ1-3; D call uncertain. The CDR3 covers 14 residues. Germline lookup yields CDR1 SGDLS and CDR2 YYNGEE. Written as DNA, the CDR3 is TGTGCCAGCAGCTCCGGATACTCTGGAAACACCAGATATTTT. This gives the protein CASSSGYSGNTRYF.

V usage is TRBV7-9 and J usage is TRBJ1-2, with a weak D call TRBD1 (5 bases). Germline CDR1 is SEHNR and CDR2 is FQNEAQ (reference sequence). This CDR3 has 16 amino acids. V was shortened by 4 bases and J by 3 bases, with 18 bases between the two germline ends. CDR3 in DNA: TGTGCCAGCAGCTCCGTAAACAGGCGACTTGACTATGGCTACACCTTC. It specifies CASSSVNRRLDYGYTF.

The table lists this clonotype with many counts. The chain has TRBV7-6 and TRBJ2-1; 14 nucleotides line up with TRBD2. V shed 5 bases, J shed 7 bases, and the junction held 4 bases outside the gene matches. Germline CDR1 reads SGHVS; CDR2 reads FNYEAQ. This CDR3 region has 15 residues. The CDR3 protein is CASSRTSGGWNEQFF. The CDR3 DNA reads as TGTGCCAGCAGCCGGACTAGCGGGGGGTGGAATGAGCAGTTCTTC.